Below, 13 T cell receptor beta chains from the same sample are listed, as sequenced in a study of blood T cell repertoires in COVID-19. Sequenced by immunoSEQ multiplex PCR; TCRdb stores in-frame clones only, minus some. This sample has about 290,000 clones, with under 90% found just once. Sequenced input: PBMCs or T cells enriched from blood (not recorded which). The receptors originated from a middle-aged woman who had recovered from COVID-19.

V and J are TRBV7-9 and TRBJ1-4; D not resolved. V gave up 1 base and J gave up 7 bases, with 7 bases separating them. From germline, CDR1 is SEHNR and CDR2 FQNEAQ (reference sequence). This CDR3 contains 13 residues. This chain's CDR3 is CASSLELVEKLFF. The CDR3 DNA follows: TGTGCCAGCAGCTTAGAACTGGTTGAAAAACTGTTTTTT. The whole variable domain, remainder taken from reference TRBV7-9 and TRBJ1-4, is DTGVSQNPRHKITKRGQNVTFRCDPISEHNRLYWYRQTLGQGPEFLTYFQNEAQLEKSRLLSDRFSAERPKGSFSTLEIQRTEQGDSAMYLCASSLELVEKLFFGSGTQLSVL.

The CDR3 protein is CSASIREVYGYTF. The DNA for the CDR3 is TGCAGTGCTAGTATTAGAGAGGTTTATGGCTACACCTTC. The V and J genes are TRBV20-1 and TRBJ1-2; no reliable D call. The V end lost 3 bases, the J end lost 5 bases, and 13 bases lay between the germline ends. Germline CDR1 and CDR2: DFQATT and SNEGSKA (reference sequence). The CDR3 length is 13 residues.

A single count supports this clone. The chain uses TRBV19 and TRBJ2-2; 7 bases fit TRBD2. This CDR3 spans 14 amino acids. CDR1 and CDR2 from the germline V gene are LNHDA and SQIVND (reference sequence). After removal of 11 bases from V and 7 bases from J, the junction contained 13 bases not matched to a gene. The CDR3 loop is CASSRREGHGELFF. The CDR3 DNA reads TGTGCCTCAAGTAGGAGGGAGGGCCACGGGGAGCTGTTTTTT.

The genes are TRBV5-1 and TRBJ1-2, with D possibly matching TRBD1 (6 bases). V lost 7 bases to trimming and J lost 6 bases, with 10 bases between them. The germline CDR1 and CDR2 sequences are SGHRS and YFSETQ. CDR3 size: 11 residues. The chain's CDR3 is CASSGGDGYTF. CDR3 in DNA: TGCGCCAGCTCGGGGGGCGATGGCTACACCTTC. Supplemented by reference TRBV5-1 and TRBJ1-2, the full variable domain reads KAGVTQTPRYLIKTRGQQVTLSCSPISGHRSVSWYQQTPGQGLQFLFEYFSETQRNKGNFPGRFSGRQFSNSRSEMNVSTLELGDSALYLCASSGGDGYTFGSGTRLTVV.

This sequence joins TRBV5-1 and TRBJ2-3; tentative D call: TRBD1 (6 bases). The CDR3 spans 15 residues. Germline V gene sequence: CDR1 SGHRS, CDR2 YFSETQ. V shed 0 bases and J shed 0 bases, with 8 bases lying between them. The CDR3 nucleotides are TGCGCCAGCAGCTTGGTTACAGGGAGCACAGATACGCAGTATTTT. Protein product: CASSLVTGSTDTQYF. Supplemented by reference TRBV5-1 and TRBJ2-3, the full variable domain reads KAGVTQTPRYLIKTRGQQVTLSCSPISGHRSVSWYQQTPGQGLQFLFEYFSETQRNKGNFPGRFSGRQFSNSRSEMNVSTLELGDSALYLCASSLVTGSTDTQYFGPGTRLTVL.

The V gene is TRBV19, the J gene TRBJ2-1; 8 bases are shared with TRBD2. In germline, CDR1 is LNHDA, CDR2 SQIVND (reference sequence). The CDR3 has 13 amino acids. After removal of 8 bases from V and 5 bases from J, the junction contained 5 bases not matched to a gene. As DNA, the CDR3 is TGTGCCAGTCTATCGCGGGGGGACAATGAGCAGTTCTTC. Residues: CASLSRGDNEQFF.

This sequence joins TRBV6-5 and TRBJ2-7; tentative D call: TRBD1 (6 bases). CDR3 length: 15 amino acids. Germline CDR1 and CDR2: MNHEY and SVGAGI. V was shortened by 5 bases and J by 3 bases, with 17 bases between the two germline ends. The CDR3 here is CASSPWTDTLYEQYF. CDR3 bases: TGTGCCAGCAGTCCATGGACAGACACCCTCTACGAGCAGTACTTC.

The V gene is TRBV9, the J gene TRBJ2-3, with TRBD2 matching over 9 bases. Trimming cost V 3 bases and J 2 bases; bases outside gene matches: 4. The CDR3 has 15 amino acids. CDR1 and CDR2 from the germline V gene are SGDLS and YYNGEE. The CDR3 protein is CASSGGRGSTDTQYF. Written as DNA, the CDR3 is TGTGCCAGCAGCGGCGGGAGGGGGTCCACAGATACGCAGTATTTT.

In its sample, this clone was seen once. The chain joins TRBV6-5 to TRBJ2-3, with 12 nucleotides matching TRBD2. Germline V lookup: CDR1 MNHEY, CDR2 SVGAGI. The length of the CDR3 is 15 residues. Germline trimming cut 5 bases from V and 1 base from J; bases unmatched to any gene: 1. CDR3 residues: CASSRLAGGTDTQYF. DNA for the CDR3: TGTGCCAGCAGTCGACTAGCGGGAGGCACAGATACGCAGTATTTT.

This clone was counted only a few times. The V gene is TRBV9, the J gene TRBJ2-2, with 11 bases fitting TRBD2. This CDR3 spans 16 amino acids. The J segment lost 6 bases and the V segment lost 1 base, leaving 5 bases of the junction unmatched. The germline CDR1 and CDR2 sequences are SGDLS and YYNGEE. The chain's CDR3 is CASSVFTSGRAGELFF. In DNA form, the CDR3 reads TGTGCCAGCAGCGTATTTACTAGCGGGAGAGCCGGGGAGCTGTTTTTT.

This sequence joins TRBV6-5 and TRBJ1-2, with D unresolved. The length of the CDR3 is 12 residues. Germline V gene lookup returns CDR1 MNHEY and CDR2 SVGAGI. The germline V and J ends were trimmed by 10 bases and 0 bases, with 9 bases remaining between them. The CDR3 sequence: CATQTANYGYTF. The CDR3 nucleotides are TGTGCCACCCAAACGGCTAACTATGGCTACACCTTC.

The table lists this clone with a few counts. The V gene is TRBV6-2 or TRBV6-3, the J gene TRBJ2-7; 8 nucleotides match TRBD2. The CDR3 covers 15 residues. Germline CDR1 and CDR2: MNHEY and SVGEGT. V shed 0 bases, J shed 4 bases, and the junction held 5 bases outside the gene matches. CDR3 residues: CASSYSAGDSYEQYF. Here the CDR3 DNA reads TGTGCCAGCAGTTACTCAGCGGGAGACTCATACGAGCAGTACTTC.

This clone was counted a single time. This rearrangement joins TRBV3-1 (or the pseudogene TRBV3-2) to TRBJ2-5; D is perhaps TRBD1 (6 bases). The CDR3 covers 14 residues. The germline gives CDR1 LGHDT, CDR2 YNNKEL (reference sequence). Trimming stripped 4 bases from V and 4 bases from J, with 13 bases between. The CDR3 here is CASSPQGSGETQYF. CDR3 nucleotides: TGTGCCAGCAGCCCACAGGGCAGCGGAGAGACCCAGTACTTC.